This TCR beta chain stems from a study of cytomegalovirus exposure and HLA in healthy donors. The study ran its PCR with 60 Vbeta and 13 Jbeta primers. TCRdb keeps only in-frame clones here, not all; method: immunoSEQ multiplex PCR. The repertoire includes roughly 140,000 clones, 75% to 85% of them detected once, and roughly 3.6% sits in the top ten. The germline gives CDR1 MNHEY, CDR2 SVGAGI. CDR3 length equals 15 residues. The ends were cut back, 5 bases at V and 3 bases at J, with 15 bases in the middle. Sequenced: PBMCs. The rearrangement links TRBV6-5 to TRBJ2-3, with a tentative D call TRBD2 (6 bases). This clonotype was obtained from a human donor in good health. Here the CDR3 DNA reads TGTGCCAGCAGTACACCTAAGGGGAGGACAGATACGCAGTATTTT. Its translation is CASSTPKGRTDTQYF.